The present entry profiles one TCR beta chain with its context. The data belong to a study of OX40 agonist ivuxolimab in advanced cancers. Study background: Treatment received earlier with anti-PD-1, anti-PD-L1 or anti-CTLA-4 agents was allowed, and 40% had some. Partial responses were recorded for three patients, including one with hepatocellular carcinoma and two with cutaneous melanoma.

The table came from immunoSEQ multiplex PCR; TCRdb's copy has only in-frame clones and leaves some out. The sample lists 70,000 or so clones, 80% to 95% occurring once. Germline CDR1 SGHDT, CDR2 YYEEEE. This CDR3 has 17 residues. The V and J ends lost 2 bases and 6 bases, in that order; junction bases with no gene match: 13. Sample: CD4+ or CD8+ T cells sorted from blood, taken in a trial of the OX40 agonist ivuxolimab. The TCR was taken from an adult with an advanced solid tumor such as melanoma, head and neck, liver or kidney cancer. V and J are TRBV5-6 and TRBJ2-3, with 9 bases lining up with TRBD2. The CDR3 spells CASSFSASGVGRDTQYF. For the CDR3, the DNA is TGTGCCAGCAGCTTCTCTGCTAGCGGGGTAGGTCGCGATACGCAGTATTTT.